This passage covers 32 T cell receptor beta chains from one sample sequenced in a study of regulatory T cells in long-lasting Graves disease. Relying on iRepertoire HTBI primers and Arm-PCR of CDR3 regions, the team built TCR beta libraries. MiXCR was run by TCRdb on the multiplex PCR reads, yielding one entry per CDR3 protein. Among about 300,000 distinct CDR3 sequences, 20% to 25% were seen once, and the ten largest hold more than 55%. Time point in this sample: persistent/refractory GD, antithyroid drugs over 5 years with positive TRAb. PBMC-extracted RNA yielded the TCR library. Source: peripheral blood mononuclear cells (PBMCs), taken when the disease was refractory, from a patient treated with antithyroid drugs. These TCRs come from a female donor with Graves disease.

About this clonotype itself: This sequence may be a read error, since a much larger clone differs from it by one base. The chain joins TRBV6-1 to TRBJ2-2; TRBD2 matches at 11 bases. This CDR3 is 15 amino acids long. The V gene end was trimmed by 8 bases and the J gene end by 6 bases; junction bases not matched to a gene: 8. Germline-derived CDR1 and CDR2 are MNHNS and SASEGT. CDR3 bases: TGTGCCAGCCAACTAGCGGGAGTAGTAGCCGGGGAGCTGTTTTTT. It codes for CASQLAGVVAGELFF.

The J gene is TRBJ2-6, the V gene TRBV20-1; 7 bases match TRBD1. CDR1 is DFQATT, CDR2 SNEGSKA, per germline (reference sequence). Losses at the gene ends were 0 bases for V and 0 bases for J; bases not matched to a gene: 8. The CDR3 totals 18 residues. CDR3 in DNA: TGCAGTGCTAGAGATCCCGGGACAGCCTCCTCTGGGGCCAACGTCCTGACTTTC. It is translated as CSARDPGTASSGANVLTF.

The chain recombines TRBV27 with TRBJ2-7; no definite D call. The ends were cut back, 9 bases at V and 3 bases at J, with 15 bases in the middle. This CDR3 spans 13 amino acids. Germline-derived CDR1 and CDR2 are MNHEY and SMNVEV (reference sequence). CDR3 sequence (DNA): TGTGCCAGTGGGGTGTCCGGCTACTACGAGCAGTACTTC. As protein: CASGVSGYYEQYF.

This clonotype has only a few counts. The rearrangement uses TRBV7-8 and TRBJ2-2; D remains ambiguous. Trimming took 5 bases from V and 2 from J, leaving 12 bases between them. The germline V gene has CDR1 SGHVS and CDR2 FQNEAQ. This CDR3 comprises 15 residues. The chain's CDR3 is CASSIPRLNTGELFF. CDR3 nucleotides: TGTGCCAGCAGCATCCCGCGTCTCAACACCGGGGAGCTGTTTTTT.

The chain employs TRBV18 and TRBJ1-5, with TRBD1 as a possible D gene (5 bases). CDR3 length: 16 amino acids. V lost 4 bases, J lost 9 bases, and 22 bases lay in between. In germline, CDR1 is KGHSH, CDR2 LQKENI. CDR3 bases: TGTGCCAGCTCACTAAAAGGGGCGGCCGGAGGCACGCCCCAGCATTTT. It codes for CASSLKGAAGGTPQHF. Filled out from reference TRBV18 and TRBJ1-5, the complete variable domain reads NAGVMQNPRHLVRRRGQEARLRCSPMKGHSHVYWYRQLPEEGLKFMVYLQKENIIDESGMPKERFSAEFPKEGPSILRIQQVVRGDSAAYFCASSLKGAAGGTPQHFGDGTRLSIL.

The V gene is TRBV30, the J gene TRBJ2-7; 11 nucleotides agree with TRBD1. Trimming removed 5 bases from V and 7 bases from J; junction bases left unmatched: 7. Germline CDR1 is GTSNPN and CDR2 is SVGIG (reference sequence). The CDR3 has 13 residues. The CDR3 nucleotides are TGTGCCTGGTCAGGACAGGGGGCTGGGGAGCAGTACTTC. Protein: CAWSGQGAGEQYF.

As for this clonotype: Because it lacks the conserved phenylalanine or tryptophan at the end, this CDR3 is likely a read error. The CDR3 coding sequence is TGCAGTGCCCCAGGGGGAGCAGACACTGAAGCTTTCCTT. It encodes CSAPGGADTEAFL. The chain employs TRBV20-1 and TRBJ1-1; 7 nucleotides match TRBD1. CDR3 size: 13 residues. Looked up from germline, CDR1 is DFQATT and CDR2 is SNEGSKA (reference sequence). Germline trimming cut 6 bases from V and 3 bases from J; bases unmatched to any gene: 7.

This clonotype was seen ten or more times. V gene TRBV11-1 combines with J gene TRBJ2-7, with TRBD2 identical over 7 bases. J was trimmed by 2 bases and V by 4 bases; bases with no gene match: 5. Germline CDR1 SGHAT, CDR2 FQDESV (reference sequence). The CDR3 has 14 amino acids. CDR3 sequence reads: CASSSRDYTYEQYF. DNA for the CDR3: TGTGCCAGCAGCTCCCGGGACTATACCTACGAGCAGTACTTC.

The genes are TRBV29-1 and TRBJ2-2, with D tentatively TRBD1 or TRBD2 (5 bases each). Trimming cost V 5 bases and J 1 base, with 8 bases left between them. The CDR3 contains 13 residues. In germline, CDR1 is SQVTM, CDR2 ANQGSEA. The CDR3 is CSVRDENTGELFF. The CDR3, as DNA: TGCAGCGTTAGGGACGAGAACACCGGGGAGCTGTTTTTT.

Concerning this clonotype: A read error is possible here, since a much larger clone lies one base away. The V and J genes are TRBV7-8 and TRBJ2-5; 9 nucleotides match TRBD2. Germline assignment: CDR1 SGHVS and CDR2 FQNEAQ. J was trimmed by 5 bases and V by 4 bases; bases with no gene match: 5. The CDR3 runs 14 residues. The CDR3 DNA reads as TGTGCCAGCAGCTCCAGGCTAGCGGGGGAGACCCAGTACTTC. Translating gives CASSSRLAGETQYF.

With regard to this clonotype: A much more abundant neighbour one base away suggests this may be a read error. V gene TRBV6-2 or TRBV6-3 combines with J gene TRBJ2-5; 13 bases agree with TRBD2. CDR1 is MNHEY, CDR2 SVGEGT, per germline. The CDR3 length is 16 residues. CDR3 loop: CASSDGTSGVGESQYF. CDR3 coding DNA: TGTGCCAGCAGCGACGGGACTAGCGGGGTCGGAGAGTCCCAGTACTTC.

This clonotype has only a few counts. V gene TRBV29-1 combines with J gene TRBJ2-4; D tentatively reads TRBD1 or TRBD2 (5 bases each). This CDR3 is built from 11 residues. Germline V gene lookup returns CDR1 SQVTM and CDR2 ANQGSEA. V was pared by 4 bases and J by 7 bases, with 8 bases between. CDR3 in DNA: TGCAGCGTTGTTTGGGGGAACATTCAGTACTTC. Translation: CSVVWGNIQYF.

This clonotype has only a few counts. This chain links TRBV6-2 or TRBV6-3 with TRBJ1-1, with D perhaps matching TRBD1 (6 bases). CDR3 length: 15 residues. Germline V CDR1 and CDR2: MNHEY, SVGEGT. V was clipped by 2 bases and J by 12 bases, with 22 bases between them. Here the CDR3 reads CASSYKPGPGALTFF. CDR3 sequence (DNA): TGTGCCAGCAGTTACAAACCGGGACCAGGGGCTTTGACTTTCTTT.

As concerns this clonotype: A much larger clone lies a single base off, so this may be a read error. The chain has TRBV3-1 and TRBJ2-5; D remains ambiguous. Germline CDR1 and CDR2: LGHDT and YNNKEL (reference sequence). The CDR3 runs 15 residues. CDR3 DNA: TGTGCCACCAGCCATTCGGATATGTACCAAGAGACCCAGTACTTC. This translates into CATSHSDMYQETQYF.

J is TRBJ1-5 and V is TRBV6-5; 11 nucleotides line up with TRBD1. This CDR3 is built from 17 residues. Germline lookup yields CDR1 MNHEY and CDR2 SVGAGI. J gave up 6 bases and V 0 bases, and 7 bases lay outside the gene matches. The CDR3 DNA reads as TGTGCCAGCAGTTACTCGTTCCCGGGACAGGGGGGTCAGCCCCAGCATTTT. Translated, it gives CASSYSFPGQGGQPQHF.

This clonotype was recorded a few times. This may be a read error: a much more frequent sequence differs by one nucleotide. J is TRBJ2-2 and V is TRBV28; a possible D gene is TRBD1 (6 bases). The CDR3 has 13 residues. From germline, CDR1 is MDHEN and CDR2 SYDVKM. The CDR3 DNA is TGTGCCAGCGGTTTAAGGGGGAGAGGGGAGCTGTTTTTT. As protein: CASGLRGRGELFF. Based on the CDR3 plus reference TRBV28 and TRBJ2-2, the full variable domain is DVKVTQSSRYLVKRTGEKVFLECVQDMDHENMFWYRQDPGLGLRLIYFSYDVKMKEKGDIPEGYSVSREKKERFSLILESASTNQTSMYLCASGLRGRGELFFGEGSRLTVL.

This clonotype was detected a few times. V is TRBV11-2 and J is TRBJ2-2; D is unresolved. Germline CDR1 is SGHAT and CDR2 is FQNNGV. CDR3 size: 14 residues. V was cut by 4 bases and J by 3 bases, with 9 bases left in between. The CDR3 protein is CASSSQPHTGELFF. The CDR3 DNA follows: TGTGCCAGCAGCTCACAACCCCACACCGGGGAGCTGTTTTTT.

The sample holds many counts of this clonotype. This rearrangement joins TRBV2 to TRBJ2-7, with 11 bases aligning to TRBD2. This CDR3 is 13 amino acids long. V dropped 5 bases and J dropped 6; count of bases not matched to a gene: 3. Germline V lookup: CDR1 SNHLY, CDR2 FYNNEI. The CDR3 nucleotides read TGTGCCAGCAGTCTAGCGGGAGGAACCGAGCAGTACTTC. Translation: CASSLAGGTEQYF.

In this sample, this clonotype turned up a few times. The V call is TRBV2, the J call TRBJ2-3, with a weak D call TRBD2 (6 bases). The germline gives CDR1 SNHLY, CDR2 FYNNEI. The CDR3 spans 11 residues. Trimming removed 6 bases at V and 7 bases at J, with 8 bases between. CDR3 sequence reads: CASREGYTQYF. The CDR3 DNA is TGTGCCAGCAGGGAGGGATATACGCAGTATTTT.

The chain combines TRBV29-1 with TRBJ2-2; D is ambiguous. The CDR3 is 11 amino acids. Germline assignment: CDR1 SQVTM and CDR2 ANQGSEA. V was pared by 6 bases and J by 5 bases, with 7 bases between. This CDR3 reads CSVAVTGELFF. The CDR3 DNA reads TGCAGCGTGGCCGTAACCGGGGAGCTGTTTTTT.

This sequence joins TRBV12-3 or TRBV12-4 and TRBJ2-7, with TRBD2 as a possible D gene (5 bases). The CDR3 sequence is 14 residues long. V was clipped by 1 base and J by 9 bases, with 16 bases between them. This chain's CDR3 is CASSLGLSGSPQYF. CDR3 bases: TGTGCCAGCAGTTTAGGTCTATCGGGGTCCCCGCAGTACTTC.

The chain has TRBV28 and TRBJ2-7, with 7 bases lining up with TRBD2. The closer fit of TRBJ2-1 to the DNA end suggests the J call may be wrong. The germline CDR1 and CDR2 sequences are MDHEN and SYDVKM. This CDR3 has 16 residues. CDR3 DNA: TGTGCCAGCAGCTCCCCGCTAGCGGTCTCCTACAATGAGCAGTTCTTC. It codes for CASSSPLAVSYNEQFF.

Only a few counts were recorded for this clonotype. This sequence joins TRBV6-1 and TRBJ1-4; D gene ambiguous. Deletions cut 5 bases from V and 5 bases from J, with 3 bases between. CDR1 is MNHNS and CDR2 is SASEGT in the germline V gene. The CDR3 is 11 residues long. The CDR3 loop reads CASSHNEKLFF. The CDR3 DNA reads as TGTGCCAGCAGTCACAATGAAAAACTGTTTTTT.

This clonotype was seen many times. The chain uses TRBV28 and TRBJ2-2, with D tentatively TRBD1 (5 bases). The germline V gene encodes CDR1 MDHEN and CDR2 SYDVKM. V lost 3 bases to trimming and J lost 4 bases, with 9 bases between them. This CDR3 contains 14 residues. The CDR3 DNA sequence: TGTGCCAGCAGTTTTCAGGGTTTCACCGGGGAGCTGTTTTTT. This gives the protein CASSFQGFTGELFF.

This clonotype was seen just once. The chain joins TRBV4-1 to TRBJ2-5; no clear D. The germline V gene encodes CDR1 MGHRA and CDR2 YSYEKL. CDR3 length: 14 residues. The V and J ends lost 0 bases and 5 bases respectively, with 10 bases between them. In DNA, the CDR3 is TGCGCCAGCAGCCAAGATTATACACGTGAGACCCAGTACTTC. It specifies CASSQDYTRETQYF.

The rearrangement links TRBV18 to TRBJ1-3; D is ambiguous. Germline V CDR1 and CDR2: KGHSH, LQKENI. The CDR3 sequence is 14 residues long. V was shortened by 3 bases and J by 4 bases, with 10 bases between the two germline ends. The CDR3 is CASSPTRGGNTIYF. CDR3 sequence (DNA): TGTGCCAGCTCACCTACACGGGGAGGAAACACCATATATTTT. Filled out from reference TRBV18 and TRBJ1-3, the complete variable domain reads NAGVMQNPRHLVRRRGQEARLRCSPMKGHSHVYWYRQLPEEGLKFMVYLQKENIIDESGMPKERFSAEFPKEGPSILRIQQVVRGDSAAYFCASSPTRGGNTIYFGEGSWLTVV.

The chain couples TRBV9 to TRBJ2-5; D not resolved. The CDR3 sequence is 13 residues long. Germline CDR1 is SGDLS and CDR2 is YYNGEE. V was trimmed by 4 bases and J by 3 bases, leaving 10 bases between them. The CDR3 bases are TGTGCCAGCAGCCAAGGCTGGAAAGAGACCCAGTACTTC. Translating it yields CASSQGWKETQYF. The complete variable domain, with remaining parts taken from reference TRBV9 and TRBJ2-5, reads DSGVTQTPKHLITATGQRVTLRCSPRSGDLSVYWYQQSLDQGLQFLIQYYNGEERAKGNILERFSAQQFPDLHSELNLSSLELGDSALYFCASSQGWKETQYFGPGTRLLVL.

The V gene is TRBV9, the J gene TRBJ2-7; D may be TRBD1 (6 bases). Looked up from germline, CDR1 is SGDLS and CDR2 is YYNGEE. V gave up 5 bases and J gave up 7 bases, with 16 bases separating them. CDR3 length: 13 amino acids. The CDR3 spells CASRLQGAYEQYF. In DNA, the CDR3 is TGTGCCAGCAGGTTACAGGGAGCTTATGAGCAGTACTTC.

This clonotype was seen repeatedly, ten times or more. This chain connects TRBV30 to TRBJ2-2; D ambiguous. Per germline, CDR1 GTSNPN and CDR2 SVGIG (reference sequence). V lost 7 bases to trimming and J lost 3 bases, with 9 bases between them. The CDR3 sequence is 12 residues long. DNA of the CDR3: TGTGCCTCATACGATTACACCGGGGAGCTGTTTTTT. Translation gives CASYDYTGELFF.

The chain recombines TRBV15 with TRBJ2-2, with D possibly TRBD1 on 5 matching bases. Per germline, CDR1 LNHNV and CDR2 YYDKDF (reference sequence). V dropped 7 bases and J dropped 5 bases, with 8 bases sitting between them. The CDR3 contains 12 residues. The CDR3 loop is CATKGRTGELFF. CDR3 in DNA: TGTGCCACCAAGGGGCGAACCGGGGAGCTGTTTTTT. The entire variable domain, with the rest obtained from reference TRBV15 and TRBJ2-2, is as follows: DAMVIQNPRYQVTQFGKPVTLSCSQTLNHNVMYWYQQKSSQAPKLLFHYYDKDFNNEADTPDNFQSRRPNTSFCFLDIRSPGLGDTAMYLCATKGRTGELFFGEGSRLTVL.

This clonotype was seen a handful of times. This rearrangement joins TRBV5-6 to TRBJ2-7; D possibly matches TRBD1 or TRBD2 (5 bases each). CDR3 length: 14 amino acids. Trimming removed 5 bases from V and 3 bases from J, with 15 bases in between. Germline-derived CDR1 and CDR2 are SGHDT and YYEEEE. CDR3 protein: CASRSGPTFYEQYF. The CDR3 DNA is TGTGCCAGCAGATCGGGGCCAACCTTCTACGAGCAGTACTTC.

This clonotype was counted only a few times. V and J are TRBV3-1 and TRBJ2-6; 7 positions match TRBD2. After removal of 5 bases from V and 2 bases from J, the junction contained 3 bases not matched to a gene. Germline CDR1 is LGHDT and CDR2 is YNNKEL (reference sequence). The CDR3 sequence is 15 residues long. The CDR3 DNA is TGTGCCAGCAGCGGGAGGGCCCCTGGGGCCAACGTCCTGACTTTC. Its protein is CASSGRAPGANVLTF.